This T cell receptor (beta chain) was identified in a study of cytomegalovirus exposure and HLA in healthy donors. CDR1 and CDR2 from the germline V gene are LGHNT and FRNRAP. CDR3 length equals 15 residues. Trimming cost V 1 base and J 7 bases, with 13 bases left between them. As for this clone: The antigen is undetermined.

Both 60 Vbeta primers and 13 Jbeta primers went into the PCR. The table came from immunoSEQ multiplex PCR; TCRdb's copy has only in-frame clones and leaves some out. The sample includes 130,000 to 150,000 clones, roughly 83% seen only once; the top ten take 2.5% to 3.5%. Study conclusions and caveats: A link between a missense DCLRE1C variant and TCR beta V- and J-gene trimming emerged from a later analysis.

The chain has TRBV12-5 and TRBJ1-4, with D possibly matching TRBD1 (5 bases). Sequencing was performed on PBMCs. The clonotype originates from a female donor in good health and CMV-seronegative. The CDR3 DNA follows: TGTGCTAGTGGTTTGGACGCAGTGGGGGGTGAAAAACTGTTTTTT. Translated, it gives CASGLDAVGGEKLFF.